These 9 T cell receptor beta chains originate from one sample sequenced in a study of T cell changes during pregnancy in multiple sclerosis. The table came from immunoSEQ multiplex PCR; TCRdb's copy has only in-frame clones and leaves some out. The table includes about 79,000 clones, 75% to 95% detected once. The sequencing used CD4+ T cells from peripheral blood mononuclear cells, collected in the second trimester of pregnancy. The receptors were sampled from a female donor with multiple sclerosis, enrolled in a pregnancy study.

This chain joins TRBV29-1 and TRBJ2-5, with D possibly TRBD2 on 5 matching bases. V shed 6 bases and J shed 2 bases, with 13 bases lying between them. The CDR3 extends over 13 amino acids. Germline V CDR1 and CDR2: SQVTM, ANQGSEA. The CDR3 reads CSVRRGTQETQYF. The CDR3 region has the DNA TGCAGCGTGAGACGGGGAACACAAGAGACCCAGTACTTC. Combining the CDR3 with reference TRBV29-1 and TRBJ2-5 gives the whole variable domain SAVISQKPSRDICQRGTSLTIQCQVDSQVTMMFWYRQQPGQSLTLIATANQGSEATYESGFVIDKFPISRPNLTFSTLTVSNMSPEDSSIYLCSVRRGTQETQYFGPGTRLLVL.

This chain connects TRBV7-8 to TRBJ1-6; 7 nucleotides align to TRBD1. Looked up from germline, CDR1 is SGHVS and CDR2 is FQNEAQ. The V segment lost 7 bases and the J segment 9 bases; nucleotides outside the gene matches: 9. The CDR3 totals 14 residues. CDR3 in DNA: TGTGCCAGCACCCTGACGACAGGGCCTTCACCCCTCCACTTT. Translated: CASTLTTGPSPLHF.

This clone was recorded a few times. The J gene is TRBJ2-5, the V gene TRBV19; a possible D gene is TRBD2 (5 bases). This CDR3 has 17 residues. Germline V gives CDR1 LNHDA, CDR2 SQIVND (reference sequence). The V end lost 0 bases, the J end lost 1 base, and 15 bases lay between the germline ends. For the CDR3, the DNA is TGTGCCAGTAGTATAGAAGGTAGGAGCGGCGGCCAAGAGACCCAGTACTTC. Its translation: CASSIEGRSGGQETQYF.

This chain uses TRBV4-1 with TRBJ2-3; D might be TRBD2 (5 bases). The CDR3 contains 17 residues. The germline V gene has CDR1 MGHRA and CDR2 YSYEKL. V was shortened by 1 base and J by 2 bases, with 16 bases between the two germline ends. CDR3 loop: CASSQVSGLGFTDTQYF. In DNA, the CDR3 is TGCGCCAGCAGCCAAGTTTCGGGATTGGGGTTCACAGATACGCAGTATTTT.

The CDR3 DNA reads as TGCGCCAGCAGCTCGGGACACGCCATGGGAACTGAAGCTTTCTTT. Residues: CASSSGHAMGTEAFF. The V call is TRBV5-1, the J call TRBJ1-1; weak D call: TRBD1 (6 bases). The CDR3 extends over 15 amino acids. V lost 3 bases to trimming and J lost 5 bases, with 17 bases between them. Germline values: CDR1 SGHRS, CDR2 YFSETQ.

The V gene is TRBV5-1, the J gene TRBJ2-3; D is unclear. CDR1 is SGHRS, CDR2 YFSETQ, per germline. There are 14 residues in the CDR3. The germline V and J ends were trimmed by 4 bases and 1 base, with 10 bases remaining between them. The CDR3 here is CASSPPGGTDTQYF. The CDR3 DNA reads TGCGCCAGCAGCCCCCCCGGAGGCACAGATACGCAGTATTTT.

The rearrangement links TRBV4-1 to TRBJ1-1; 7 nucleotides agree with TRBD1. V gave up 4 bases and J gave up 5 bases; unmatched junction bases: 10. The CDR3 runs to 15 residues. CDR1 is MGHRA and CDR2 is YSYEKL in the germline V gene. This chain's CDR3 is CASSRIKGARTEAFF. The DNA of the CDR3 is TGCGCCAGCAGCCGCATTAAGGGGGCGCGGACTGAAGCTTTCTTT.

The CDR3 reads CASSLIAARDEQFF. The CDR3, as DNA: TGCGCCAGCAGCCTAATAGCGGCGAGGGATGAGCAGTTCTTC. V gene TRBV4-1 combines with J gene TRBJ2-1, with a possible D match to TRBD2 (6 bases). CDR1 is MGHRA, CDR2 YSYEKL, per germline. The CDR3 is made up of 14 amino acids. The V gene lost 4 bases and the J gene lost 8 bases, with 15 bases spanning the gap.

The CDR3 DNA sequence: TGTGCCAGCAGCACCCCCGGGGGAGCTTGGGAGACCCAGTACTTC. The encoded protein is CASSTPGGAWETQYF. The rearrangement links TRBV11-2 to TRBJ2-5, with TRBD2 as a possible D gene (6 bases). CDR1 and CDR2 from the germline V gene are SGHAT and FQNNGV. The CDR3 loop spans 15 amino acids. The V end was cut by 5 bases, the J end by 5 bases, with 18 bases between.